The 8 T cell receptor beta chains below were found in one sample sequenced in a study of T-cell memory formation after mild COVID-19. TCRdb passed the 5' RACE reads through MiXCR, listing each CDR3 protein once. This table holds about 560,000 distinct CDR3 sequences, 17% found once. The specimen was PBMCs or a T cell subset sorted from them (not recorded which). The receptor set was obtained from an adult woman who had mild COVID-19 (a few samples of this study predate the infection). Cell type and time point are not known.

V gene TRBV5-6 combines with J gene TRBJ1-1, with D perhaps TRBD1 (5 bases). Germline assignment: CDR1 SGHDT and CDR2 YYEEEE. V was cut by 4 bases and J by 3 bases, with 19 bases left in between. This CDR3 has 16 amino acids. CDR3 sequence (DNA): TGTGCCAGCAGCCTCGGGGGGTGGTACGGGGACACTGAAGCTTTCTTT. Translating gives CASSLGGWYGDTEAFF.

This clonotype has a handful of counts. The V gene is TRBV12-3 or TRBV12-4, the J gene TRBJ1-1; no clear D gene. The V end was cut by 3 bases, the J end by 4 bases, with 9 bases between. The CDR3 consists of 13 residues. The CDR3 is CASSFTDRTEAFF. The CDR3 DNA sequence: TGTGCCAGCAGTTTTACAGATCGCACTGAAGCTTTCTTT.

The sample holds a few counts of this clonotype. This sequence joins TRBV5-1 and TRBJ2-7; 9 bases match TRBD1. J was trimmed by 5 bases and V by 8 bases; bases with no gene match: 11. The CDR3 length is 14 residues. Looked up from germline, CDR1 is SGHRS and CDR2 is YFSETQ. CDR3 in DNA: TGCGCCAGTTTTCCCGGGACAGGGATTCACGAGCAGTACTTC. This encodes CASFPGTGIHEQYF. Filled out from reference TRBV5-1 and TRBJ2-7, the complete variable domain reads KAGVTQTPRYLIKTRGQQVTLSCSPISGHRSVSWYQQTPGQGLQFLFEYFSETQRNKGNFPGRFSGRQFSNSRSEMNVSTLELGDSALYLCASFPGTGIHEQYFGPGTRLTVT.

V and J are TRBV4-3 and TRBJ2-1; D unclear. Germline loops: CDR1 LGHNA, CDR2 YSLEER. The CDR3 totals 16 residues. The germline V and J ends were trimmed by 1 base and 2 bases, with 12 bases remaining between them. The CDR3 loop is CASSQALEVPYNEQFF. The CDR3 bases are TGCGCCAGCAGCCAAGCCTTAGAGGTCCCCTACAATGAGCAGTTCTTC.

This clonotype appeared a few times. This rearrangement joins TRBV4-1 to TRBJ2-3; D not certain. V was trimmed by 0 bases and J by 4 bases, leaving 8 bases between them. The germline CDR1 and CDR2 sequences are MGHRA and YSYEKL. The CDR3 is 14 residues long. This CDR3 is CASSQDWVADTQYF. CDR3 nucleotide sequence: TGCGCCAGCAGCCAAGATTGGGTAGCAGATACGCAGTATTTT.

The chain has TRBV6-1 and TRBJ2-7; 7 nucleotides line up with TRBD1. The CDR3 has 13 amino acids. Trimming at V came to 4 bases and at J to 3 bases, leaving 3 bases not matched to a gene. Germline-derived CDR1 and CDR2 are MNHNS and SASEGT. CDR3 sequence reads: CASSGGTVYEQYF. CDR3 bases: TGTGCCAGCAGTGGAGGGACAGTCTACGAGCAGTACTTC.

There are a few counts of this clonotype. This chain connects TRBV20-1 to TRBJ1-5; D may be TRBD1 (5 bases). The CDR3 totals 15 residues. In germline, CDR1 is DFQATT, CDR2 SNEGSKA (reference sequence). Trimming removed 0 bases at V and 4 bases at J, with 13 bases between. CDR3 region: CSARDPGRDNQPQHF. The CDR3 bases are TGCAGTGCTAGAGATCCAGGCAGGGATAATCAGCCCCAGCATTTT.

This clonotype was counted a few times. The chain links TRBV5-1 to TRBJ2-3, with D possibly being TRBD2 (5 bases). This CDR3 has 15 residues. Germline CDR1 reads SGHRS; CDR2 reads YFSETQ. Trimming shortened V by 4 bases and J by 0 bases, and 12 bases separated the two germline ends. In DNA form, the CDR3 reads TGCGCCAGCAGCCCCGAGGGCAAAAGCACAGATACGCAGTATTTT. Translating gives CASSPEGKSTDTQYF. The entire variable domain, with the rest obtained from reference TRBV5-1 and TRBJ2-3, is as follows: KAGVTQTPRYLIKTRGQQVTLSCSPISGHRSVSWYQQTPGQGLQFLFEYFSETQRNKGNFPGRFSGRQFSNSRSEMNVSTLELGDSALYLCASSPEGKSTDTQYFGPGTRLTVL.